Listed here are 6 T cell receptor beta chains from one sample, sequenced in a study of blood T cell repertoires in COVID-19. Assay used: immunoSEQ multiplex PCR; TCRdb lists only in-frame clones, some missing. The data contain 50,000 to 55,000 clones, around 86% of them singletons. Sequencing was done on a sample of peripheral blood. The receptors come from a man aged 45-60 years with active COVID-19.

This clone has a handful of counts. This chain uses TRBV25-1 with TRBJ2-3; maybe TRBD2 (5 bases). Germline V lookup: CDR1 MGHDK, CDR2 SYGVNS. V was shortened by 6 bases and J by 5 bases, with 18 bases between the two germline ends. This CDR3 region has 15 residues. The CDR3 here is CASRTSGVAQDTQYF. CDR3 DNA: TGTGCCAGCAGAACCTCCGGGGTAGCACAAGATACGCAGTATTTT.

This chain joins TRBV7-8 and TRBJ1-5; 9 bases fit TRBD1. Trimming removed 2 bases from V and 3 bases from J; junction bases left unmatched: 14. The CDR3 spans 19 residues. CDR1 SGHVS and CDR2 FQNEAQ come from the germline V gene. The chain's CDR3 is CASSLSDSWGQGYNQPQHF. DNA of the CDR3: TGTGCCAGCAGCTTATCCGACAGTTGGGGACAGGGCTACAATCAGCCCCAGCATTTT.

The chain recombines TRBV5-1 with TRBJ2-1; TRBD2 agrees at 13 bases. Per germline, CDR1 SGHRS and CDR2 YFSETQ. After removal of 4 bases from V and 7 bases from J, the junction contained 11 bases not matched to a gene. This CDR3 comprises 17 residues. CDR3: CASSVGLAGLNGNEQFF. As DNA, the CDR3 is TGCGCCAGCAGCGTGGGACTAGCGGGACTCAATGGGAATGAGCAGTTCTTC.

This rearrangement joins TRBV4-3 to TRBJ2-1, with a possible D match to TRBD2 (6 bases). The CDR3 runs to 15 residues. The V and J ends lost 4 bases and 0 bases respectively, with 10 bases between them. CDR1 and CDR2 (germline): LGHNA, YSLEER. CDR3 nucleotide sequence: TGCGCCAGCAGCCTGGGGGGTAACTCCTACAATGAGCAGTTCTTC. As protein: CASSLGGNSYNEQFF.

This clone came up a few times. The chain is built from TRBV7-9 and TRBJ2-3, with a tentative D call TRBD2 (5 bases). V lost 2 bases and J 8 bases, leaving 14 bases between the germline ends. CDR3 length equals 14 residues. Germline CDR1 and CDR2: SEHNR and FQNEAQ (reference sequence). The CDR3 region is CASSLSQAAGTQYF. In nucleotides, the CDR3 is TGTGCCAGCAGCTTATCCCAAGCGGCGGGTACGCAGTATTTT. Complete variable domain (other parts from reference TRBV7-9 and TRBJ2-3): DTGVSQNPRHKITKRGQNVTFRCDPISEHNRLYWYRQTLGQGPEFLTYFQNEAQLEKSRLLSDRFSAERPKGSFSTLEIQRTEQGDSAMYLCASSLSQAAGTQYFGPGTRLTVL.

In its sample, this clone was seen a few times. The V and J genes are TRBV7-9 and TRBJ1-5; D uncertain. The ends were cut back, 5 bases at V and 4 bases at J, with 6 bases in the middle. The CDR3 runs 12 residues. Germline-derived CDR1 and CDR2 are SEHNR and FQNEAQ (reference sequence). This chain's CDR3 is CASSPHNQPQHF. The CDR3 DNA reads as TGTGCCAGCAGCCCCCATAATCAGCCCCAGCATTTT.